Each of the 20 T cell receptor beta chains below was sequenced from the same sample in a study of early T cells in non-severe SARS-CoV-2 infection (dated by TCRdb to the early 2020s). Library creation used 5' RACE. The data were produced on a NextSeq 500. TCRdb reprocessing: public reads trimmed at Q25 with fastp, clones called with MiXCR, in-frame beta chains kept. Rows matching on CDR3 protein sequence are summarized as one entry with the most common DNA and genes. The sample records about 110,000 distinct CDR3 sequences, 9% to 14% of which are singletons. The ten largest clones take up 3% to 3.5% of the sample. The sequenced sample was whole blood. The receptors were gathered from an adult who was a healthcare worker with PCR-confirmed SARS-CoV-2 infection or an uninfected control (not recorded which).

This sequence joins TRBV29-1 and TRBJ2-3, with a possible D match to TRBD2 (7 bases). In germline, CDR1 is SQVTM, CDR2 ANQGSEA. The germline V and J ends were trimmed by 7 bases and 6 bases, with 14 bases remaining between them. This CDR3 contains 12 residues. The CDR3 region has the DNA TGCAGCGAGAAGGGGGGGGCGGATACGCAGTATTTT. Protein product: CSEKGGADTQYF.

This chain uses TRBV20-1 with TRBJ2-1; 14 nucleotides agree with TRBD2. CDR1 is DFQATT and CDR2 is SNEGSKA in the germline V gene (reference sequence). The CDR3 contains 14 residues. With V trimmed by 6 bases and J by 8 bases, 6 bases remained unmatched. The CDR3 DNA follows: TGCAGTGCCCGACTAGCGGGAGGGCCGGATGAGCAGTTCTTC. This codes for CSARLAGGPDEQFF.

This clonotype occurred many times. The CDR3 region is CASSLEPAGGTDTQYF. CDR3 DNA: TGCGCCAGCAGCTTGGAACCGGCGGGAGGAACAGATACGCAGTATTTT. J is TRBJ2-3 and V is TRBV5-1; TRBD2 agrees at 8 bases. The CDR3 spans 16 residues. V lost 0 bases and J lost 3; bases outside the gene matches: 6. Per the germline V gene, CDR1 is SGHRS and CDR2 is YFSETQ.

In this sample, this clonotype turned up once. The chain joins TRBV18 to TRBJ2-5; 7 bases line up with TRBD1. The CDR3 has 14 residues. The germline CDR1 and CDR2 sequences are KGHSH and LQKENI. After removal of 4 bases from V and 8 bases from J, the junction contained 10 bases not matched to a gene. CDR3 region: CASSLGTADRTQYF. The CDR3 nucleotides read TGTGCCAGCTCACTCGGGACAGCGGACAGAACCCAGTACTTC.

The rearrangement uses TRBV20-1 and TRBJ1-6; the D is unclear. CDR1 DFQATT and CDR2 SNEGSKA come from the germline V gene (reference sequence). Trimming took 4 bases from V and 7 from J, leaving 14 bases between them. The CDR3 spans 14 residues. The CDR3 DNA is TGCAGTGCTACGGTCGCGGTCGTAAATTCACCCCTCCACTTT. It codes for CSATVAVVNSPLHF.

The rearrangement uses TRBV19 and TRBJ2-7, with D perhaps TRBD1 or TRBD2 (5 bases each). The germline V gene has CDR1 LNHDA and CDR2 SQIVND (reference sequence). Trimming removed 3 bases from V and 4 bases from J, with 16 bases in between. CDR3 length equals 15 residues. CDR3 DNA: TGTGCCAGTAGTATCCGGGGCCTCTCAATTTACGAGCAGTACTTC. This codes for CASSIRGLSIYEQYF.

This clonotype was detected many times. The chain links TRBV20-1 to TRBJ1-1, with D unclear. The V gene lost 5 bases and the J gene lost 1 base, with 11 bases spanning the gap. The CDR3 totals 13 residues. CDR1 and CDR2 from the germline V gene are DFQATT and SNEGSKA (reference sequence). CDR3 protein: CSAAEIKNTEAFF. DNA for the CDR3: TGCAGTGCTGCCGAGATAAAGAACACTGAAGCTTTCTTT.

The table lists this clonotype with many counts. The V call is TRBV27, the J call TRBJ1-4; 8 bases fit TRBD1. Germline loops: CDR1 MNHEY, CDR2 SMNVEV (reference sequence). The CDR3 is 14 amino acids. The trim removed 5 bases at V and 11 bases at J, leaving 10 bases unmatched. CDR3 DNA: TGTGCCAGCAGTCCGGGGACAGGCAGAGGGAAACTGTTTTTT. Translated, it gives CASSPGTGRGKLFF.

The chain is built from TRBV7-6 and TRBJ1-5; a possible D gene is TRBD1 (5 bases). The CDR3 extends over 17 amino acids. The V gene lost 5 bases and the J gene lost 2 bases, with 19 bases spanning the gap. Germline V gene lookup returns CDR1 SGHVS and CDR2 FNYEAQ. The chain's CDR3 is CASSPGTARRGNQPQHF. The CDR3 DNA reads as TGTGCCAGCAGCCCGGGGACGGCAAGAAGAGGCAATCAGCCCCAGCATTTT.

This clonotype appeared many times. The rearrangement links TRBV7-2 to TRBJ2-1; D unresolved. Deletions cut 3 bases from V and 4 bases from J, with 7 bases between. Germline CDR1 is SGHTA and CDR2 is FQGNSA. The CDR3 runs 13 residues. The DNA for the CDR3 is TGTGCCAGCAGCTTTGGGGTTTACAATGAGCAGTTCTTC. Its protein is CASSFGVYNEQFF.

This clonotype was picked up a small number of times. V is TRBV5-6 and J is TRBJ2-2, with TRBD1 matching over 8 bases. The CDR3 is 18 amino acids. J gave up 1 base and V 5 bases, and 13 bases lay outside the gene matches. CDR1 and CDR2 (germline): SGHDT, YYEEEE. CDR3 amino acids: CASSSWSTGTGNTGELFF. The CDR3 nucleotides are TGTGCCAGCAGTTCCTGGAGTACCGGGACAGGGAACACCGGGGAGCTGTTTTTT.

This clonotype was observed at least ten times. CDR3 nucleotide sequence: TGTGCCAGCAGCTTTCTAGCGGGAGGGCCCGGCAATGAGCAGTTCTTC. It yields the protein CASSFLAGGPGNEQFF. This sequence joins TRBV7-2 and TRBJ2-1, with 12 bases identical to TRBD2. The CDR3 contains 16 residues. Germline V gene sequence: CDR1 SGHTA, CDR2 FQGNSA. V dropped 3 bases and J dropped 6; count of bases not matched to a gene: 6.

This clonotype was found a few times. Germline and junction disagree at one end, which may indicate a read error. The CDR3 DNA follows: TGCAGTTCGACCGCGGACTCACGCCCGGTCTTC. As protein: CSSTADSRPVF. The chain recombines TRBV20-1 with TRBJ2-1; weak D call: TRBD2 (5 bases). Germline values: CDR1 DFQATT, CDR2 SNEGSKA (reference sequence). The CDR3 is 11 amino acids.

This clonotype was seen only a few times. V and J are TRBV19 and TRBJ1-5, with a weak D call TRBD1 (6 bases). Germline V gene sequence: CDR1 LNHDA, CDR2 SQIVND (reference sequence). The CDR3 runs 14 residues. V was clipped by 2 bases and J by 9 bases, with 14 bases between them. The CDR3 loop is CASSITGPRRPQHF. The CDR3 DNA follows: TGTGCCAGTAGTATAACAGGGCCCCGACGGCCCCAGCATTTT.

The sample holds a few counts of this clonotype. The chain has TRBV5-1 and TRBJ2-4; no firm D call. This CDR3 is built from 12 residues. The V gene lost 5 bases and the J gene lost 5 bases, with 8 bases spanning the gap. Per germline, CDR1 SGHRS and CDR2 YFSETQ. In nucleotides, the CDR3 is TGCGCCAGCAGTGGCCATCAAAACATTCAGTACTTC. This codes for CASSGHQNIQYF.

This clonotype came up many times. The chain uses TRBV20-1 and TRBJ1-1, with D possibly being TRBD1 (5 bases). CDR1 is DFQATT, CDR2 SNEGSKA, per germline (reference sequence). The CDR3 is made up of 14 amino acids. V lost 0 bases to trimming and J lost 8 bases, with 16 bases between them. In nucleotides, the CDR3 is TGCAGTGCTAGAGATTGGGGGGGAGTGAAGGAAGCTTTCTTT. It yields the protein CSARDWGGVKEAFF.

The chain employs TRBV7-9 and TRBJ2-5, with D hard to call. Germline V gene lookup returns CDR1 SEHNR and CDR2 FQNEAQ (reference sequence). This CDR3 has 11 residues. V gave up 5 bases and J gave up 5 bases, with 6 bases separating them. The chain's CDR3 is CASSATETQYF. The CDR3, as DNA: TGTGCCAGCAGCGCAACGGAGACCCAGTACTTC.

This sequence joins TRBV6-6 and TRBJ2-2; D remains unclear. The CDR3 loop spans 12 amino acids. V dropped 7 bases and J dropped 4 bases, with 7 bases sitting between them. The germline gives CDR1 MNHNY, CDR2 SVGAGI (reference sequence). As DNA, the CDR3 is TGTGCCAGCAACCAGGTCACCGGGGAGCTGTTTTTT. This encodes CASNQVTGELFF.

V and J are TRBV6-5 and TRBJ2-3; possibly TRBD1 for D (5 bases). The CDR3 sequence is 17 residues long. V was clipped by 6 bases and J by 2 bases, with 21 bases between them. Germline CDR1 reads MNHEY; CDR2 reads SVGAGI. The CDR3 DNA reads TGTGCCAGCAGACTCGGCCCGGACACGTTCCTCACAGATACGCAGTATTTT. Amino acid sequence: CASRLGPDTFLTDTQYF.

The chain links TRBV5-1 to TRBJ2-3; D tentatively reads TRBD1 or TRBD2 (5 bases each). CDR3 length equals 15 residues. Trimming took 3 bases from V and 2 from J, leaving 13 bases between them. Germline assignment: CDR1 SGHRS and CDR2 YFSETQ. The CDR3 spells CASSSGPRYTDTQYF. The CDR3 DNA is TGCGCCAGCAGCTCGGGACCCCGATACACAGATACGCAGTATTTT.